What follows are 25 T cell receptor beta chains derived from one specimen sequenced in a study of control samples from healthy donors and cancer patients. Assay used: immunoSEQ multiplex PCR; TCRdb lists only in-frame clones, some missing. The sample carries approximately 110,000 clones, 91% recorded once. Sequenced input: blood. The receptors were gathered from a young woman in good health.

The genes are TRBV25-1 and TRBJ2-3; D uncertain. This CDR3 region has 13 residues. V gave up 0 bases and J gave up 4 bases, with 5 bases separating them. CDR1 MGHDK and CDR2 SYGVNS come from the germline V gene. This CDR3 reads CASSEYSADTQYF. The CDR3 bases are TGTGCCAGCAGTGAATATTCAGCAGATACGCAGTATTTT.

The V and J genes are TRBV28 and TRBJ1-5; possible D gene TRBD1, 5 bases. The CDR3 is 16 residues long. V gave up 2 bases and J gave up 4 bases, with 15 bases separating them. Germline CDR1 and CDR2: MDHEN and SYDVKM. For the CDR3, the DNA is TGTGCCAGCAGTTTAAGTCCAGGGCAACGTAATCAGCCCCAGCATTTT. Translation: CASSLSPGQRNQPQHF.

The chain is built from TRBV18 and TRBJ1-2; 8 bases agree with TRBD1. The CDR3 extends over 14 amino acids. V was clipped by 5 bases and J by 4 bases; unmatched bases: 6. The germline V gene has CDR1 KGHSH and CDR2 LQKENI. The CDR3 region has the DNA TGTGCCAGCTCAGCGAATACAGGGGGCTATGGCTACACCTTC. Translated, it gives CASSANTGGYGYTF. The variable domain in full, with the rest retrieved from reference TRBV18 and TRBJ1-2, is NAGVMQNPRHLVRRRGQEARLRCSPMKGHSHVYWYRQLPEEGLKFMVYLQKENIIDESGMPKERFSAEFPKEGPSILRIQQVVRGDSAAYFCASSANTGGYGYTFGSGTRLTVV.

The sample holds a few counts of this clone. The J gene is TRBJ2-7, the V gene TRBV28; D assignment may be TRBD1 or TRBD2 (6 bases each). CDR3 length equals 14 residues. Germline lookup yields CDR1 MDHEN and CDR2 SYDVKM. V was clipped by 5 bases and J by 2 bases, with 13 bases between them. The CDR3 sequence: CASSPSGGAYEQYF. In DNA form, the CDR3 reads TGTGCCAGCAGTCCGTCCGGGGGCGCCTACGAGCAGTACTTC.

This rearrangement joins TRBV27 to TRBJ2-5; TRBD2 agrees at 16 bases. J was trimmed by 4 bases and V by 4 bases; bases with no gene match: 6. Per germline, CDR1 MNHEY and CDR2 SMNVEV (reference sequence). The CDR3 loop spans 17 amino acids. The CDR3 here is CASSSGTSGRAVETQYF. DNA for the CDR3: TGTGCCAGCAGTTCCGGGACTAGCGGGAGGGCCGTAGAGACCCAGTACTTC.

The chain couples TRBV7-3 to TRBJ1-6; TRBD1 matches at 9 bases. The CDR3 runs 14 residues. J gave up 11 bases and V 2 bases, and 4 bases lay outside the gene matches. CDR1 is SGHTA and CDR2 is FQGTGA in the germline V gene. CDR3 sequence: CASSLYGQGTPLHF. In DNA, the CDR3 is TGTGCCAGCAGCTTATACGGACAGGGGACACCCCTCCACTTT.

This chain joins TRBV7-2 and TRBJ2-7, with 9 bases that match TRBD2. Trimming removed 6 bases from V and 2 bases from J; junction bases left unmatched: 8. Germline values: CDR1 SGHTA, CDR2 FQGNSA. The CDR3 totals 15 residues. The CDR3 is CASSHRAGGAYEQYF. The DNA of the CDR3 is TGTGCCAGCAGTCATCGGGCGGGGGGGGCCTACGAGCAGTACTTC.

The rearrangement links TRBV7-8 to TRBJ2-7; 16 nucleotides agree with TRBD2. The CDR3 covers 18 residues. Germline lookup yields CDR1 SGHVS and CDR2 FQNEAQ. The V segment lost 5 bases and the J segment 0 bases; nucleotides outside the gene matches: 7. The CDR3 nucleotides are TGTGCCAGCAGCCCGGGACTAGCGGGAGGGCCGAGCTCCTACGAGCAGTACTTC. Translating gives CASSPGLAGGPSSYEQYF.

The V call is TRBV30, the J call TRBJ1-4; weak D call: TRBD1 (6 bases). The CDR3 sequence is 11 residues long. Germline CDR1 is GTSNPN and CDR2 is SVGIG (reference sequence). The germline V and J ends were trimmed by 3 bases and 12 bases, with 11 bases remaining between them. This CDR3 reads CAWRGAGELFF. The CDR3 region has the DNA TGTGCCTGGAGGGGGGCGGGAGAACTGTTTTTT.

The chain carries TRBV9 and TRBJ2-1; 8 bases map to TRBD2. Germline CDR1 reads SGDLS; CDR2 reads YYNGEE. This CDR3 spans 19 amino acids. V lost 2 bases and J lost 0; bases outside the gene matches: 13. CDR3 residues: CASSVTLGGGKSSYNEQFF. The DNA for the CDR3 is TGTGCCAGCAGCGTGACCCTCGGGGGGGGAAAAAGCTCCTACAATGAGCAGTTCTTC.

The J gene is TRBJ2-5, the V gene TRBV24-1; 15 bases map to TRBD2. The CDR3 sequence is 18 residues long. V lost 4 bases to trimming and J lost 5 bases; unmatched junction nucleotides: 10. In germline, CDR1 is KGHDR, CDR2 SFDVKD. CDR3 coding DNA: TGTGCCACCAGTGACCACAGGACTAGCGGGGGGGCCACGGAGACCCAGTACTTC. Protein sequence: CATSDHRTSGGATETQYF.

This clone is a singleton in its sample. This chain connects TRBV5-1 to TRBJ1-2; D is uncertain. The V end was cut by 0 bases, the J end by 0 bases, with 3 bases between. This CDR3 is built from 13 residues. Germline V gene data show CDR1 as SGHRS and CDR2 as YFSETQ. In DNA, the CDR3 is TGCGCCAGCAGCTTGGACGCTAACTATGGCTACACCTTC. Its translation is CASSLDANYGYTF. The variable domain in full, completed from reference TRBV5-1 and TRBJ1-2, reads KAGVTQTPRYLIKTRGQQVTLSCSPISGHRSVSWYQQTPGQGLQFLFEYFSETQRNKGNFPGRFSGRQFSNSRSEMNVSTLELGDSALYLCASSLDANYGYTFGSGTRLTVV.

The V gene is TRBV5-6, the J gene TRBJ1-2; no clear D. Trimming took off 4 bases at V and 8 bases at J, with 12 bases between the two ends. The germline V gene encodes CDR1 SGHDT and CDR2 YYEEEE. CDR3 size: 12 residues. The CDR3 sequence is CASSPWTGGYTF. CDR3 nucleotides: TGTGCCAGCAGCCCCTGGACGGGAGGCTACACCTTC. Complete variable domain (other parts from reference TRBV5-6 and TRBJ1-2): DAGVTQSPTHLIKTRGQQVTLRCSPKSGHDTVSWYQQALGQGPQFIFQYYEEEERQRGNFPDRFSGHQFPNYSSELNVNALLLGDSALYLCASSPWTGGYTFGSGTRLTVV.

This chain joins TRBV6-5 and TRBJ1-6; the D gene is possibly TRBD1 (6 bases). V was trimmed by 0 bases and J by 11 bases, leaving 14 bases between them. Germline V lookup: CDR1 MNHEY, CDR2 SVGAGI. The CDR3 length is 15 residues. Here the CDR3 DNA reads TGTGCCAGCAGTTACTCGTCAGGGGCCTCGACACCCCTCCACTTT. Its translation is CASSYSSGASTPLHF.

The chain combines TRBV5-1 with TRBJ2-1; weak D call: TRBD2 (6 bases). Trimming took 4 bases from V and 2 from J, leaving 16 bases between them. CDR3 length: 16 amino acids. Germline V CDR1 and CDR2: SGHRS, YFSETQ. CDR3 in amino acids: CASSQGDSLTYNEQFF. The CDR3 DNA is TGCGCCAGCAGCCAAGGGGACTCTCTCACCTACAATGAGCAGTTCTTC.

Only one count was recorded for this clone. No DNA is shown, since the ends of the CDR3 on it are uncertain; the CDR3 is the one TCRdb lists. The gene calls are TRBV25-1 and TRBJ1-1; TRBD1, the table's D call, was not compared with the DNA. The CDR3 is 15 amino acids in total, end residues counted. The germline V gene has CDR1 MGHDK and CDR2 SYGVNS. The chain's CDR3 is CATSTSDRGNTEAFF.

The gene calls are TRBV29-1 and TRBJ1-1; TRBD1 might be the D (6 bases). The CDR3 runs to 12 residues. Per germline, CDR1 SQVTM and CDR2 ANQGSEA. V was trimmed by 5 bases and J by 4 bases, leaving 11 bases between them. This CDR3 is CSVRGAATEAFF. As DNA, the CDR3 is TGCAGCGTTCGGGGGGCGGCCACTGAAGCTTTCTTT.

V usage is TRBV29-1 and J usage is TRBJ1-1; D is ambiguous. This CDR3 has 14 residues. CDR1 is SQVTM and CDR2 is ANQGSEA in the germline V gene. The germline V and J ends were trimmed by 0 bases and 5 bases, with 13 bases remaining between them. CDR3 loop: CSVEDRLIPTEAFF. Here the CDR3 DNA reads TGCAGCGTTGAAGACCGACTGATCCCAACTGAAGCTTTCTTT.

The chain links TRBV14 to TRBJ2-5; the D gene is possibly TRBD2 (6 bases). Germline-derived CDR1 and CDR2 are SGHDN and FVKESK. The CDR3 contains 15 residues. The V end lost 3 bases, the J end lost 8 bases, and 19 bases lay between the germline ends. CDR3 loop: CASSHGTLGSATQYF. The CDR3 bases are TGTGCCAGCAGCCATGGGACTCTTGGCTCTGCAACCCAGTACTTC.

The chain couples TRBV30 to TRBJ2-3, with 15 bases lining up with TRBD2. CDR3 length equals 17 residues. Unmatched junction bases numbered 10, after V lost 3 bases and J lost 6 bases. CDR1 is GTSNPN, CDR2 SVGIG, per germline (reference sequence). CDR3 loop: CAWSLGLAGGPSDTQYF. The DNA for the CDR3 is TGTGCCTGGAGCTTAGGACTAGCGGGGGGGCCGAGCGATACGCAGTATTTT.

V usage is TRBV7-2 and J usage is TRBJ2-1; D possibly corresponds to TRBD2 (5 bases). Trimming removed 5 bases at V and 0 bases at J, with 20 bases between. Germline CDR1 reads SGHTA; CDR2 reads FQGNSA. The CDR3 has 18 amino acids. The CDR3 reads CASSPSIIRGPSYNEQFF. The CDR3 nucleotides are TGTGCCAGCAGCCCTTCCATCATCCGGGGTCCCTCCTACAATGAGCAGTTCTTC. Full variable domain (rest looked up from reference TRBV7-2 and TRBJ2-1): GAGVSQSPSNKVTEKGKDVELRCDPISGHTALYWYRQSLGQGLEFLIYFQGNSAPDKSGLPSDRFSAERTGGSVSTLTIQRTQQEDSAVYLCASSPSIIRGPSYNEQFFGPGTRLTVL.

CDR3 protein: CASSPRMGGKTDTQYF. The CDR3, as DNA: TGTGCCAGCAGCCCCAGAATGGGCGGGAAGACAGATACGCAGTATTTT. V and J are TRBV7-2 and TRBJ2-3, with a weak D call TRBD2 (6 bases). This CDR3 spans 16 amino acids. Trimming took 5 bases from V and 3 from J, leaving 18 bases between them. The germline CDR1 and CDR2 sequences are SGHTA and FQGNSA. Combining the CDR3 with reference TRBV7-2 and TRBJ2-3 gives the whole variable domain GAGVSQSPSNKVTEKGKDVELRCDPISGHTALYWYRQSLGQGLEFLIYFQGNSAPDKSGLPSDRFSAERTGGSVSTLTIQRTQQEDSAVYLCASSPRMGGKTDTQYFGPGTRLTVL.

The V call is TRBV24-1, the J call TRBJ2-1; D perhaps matches TRBD1 (6 bases). From germline, CDR1 is KGHDR and CDR2 SFDVKD. The germline V and J ends were trimmed by 7 bases and 10 bases, with 13 bases remaining between them. This CDR3 has 12 amino acids. The CDR3 protein is CATSVQGLEQFF. The CDR3 region has the DNA TGTGCCACCAGCGTACAGGGCCTCGAGCAGTTCTTC.

The rearrangement joins TRBV5-1 to TRBJ2-3, with a tentative D call TRBD1 (6 bases). V was pared by 2 bases and J by 0 bases, with 13 bases between. CDR3 length: 16 amino acids. Germline values: CDR1 SGHRS, CDR2 YFSETQ. The CDR3 DNA reads TGCGCCAGCAGCTTACAGGGTGGTGGGAGCACAGATACGCAGTATTTT. Translating it yields CASSLQGGGSTDTQYF.

V usage is TRBV6-2 or TRBV6-3 and J usage is TRBJ2-7, with D unresolved. V gave up 2 bases and J gave up 2 bases, with 7 bases separating them. This CDR3 region has 13 residues. Germline V CDR1 and CDR2: MNHEY, SVGEGT. CDR3 amino acids: CASSYGLAYEQYF. The CDR3 region has the DNA TGTGCCAGCAGTTACGGTCTAGCCTACGAGCAGTACTTC.